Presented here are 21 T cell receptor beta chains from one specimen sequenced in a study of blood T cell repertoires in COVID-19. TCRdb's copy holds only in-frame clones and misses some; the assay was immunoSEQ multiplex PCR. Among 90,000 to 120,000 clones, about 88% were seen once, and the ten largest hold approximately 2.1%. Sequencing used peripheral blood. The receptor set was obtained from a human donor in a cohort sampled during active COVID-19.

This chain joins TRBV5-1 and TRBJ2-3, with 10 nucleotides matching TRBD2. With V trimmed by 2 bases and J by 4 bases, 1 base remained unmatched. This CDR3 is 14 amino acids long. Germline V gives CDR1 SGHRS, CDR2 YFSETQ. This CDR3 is CASSLAGGSDTQYF. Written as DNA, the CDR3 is TGCGCCAGCAGCTTAGCGGGGGGGTCAGATACGCAGTATTTT.

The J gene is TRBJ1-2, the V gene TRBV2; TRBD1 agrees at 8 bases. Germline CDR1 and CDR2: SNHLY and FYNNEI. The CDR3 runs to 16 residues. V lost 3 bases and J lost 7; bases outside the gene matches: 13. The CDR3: CASSDRFGAGGVGYTF. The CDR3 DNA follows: TGTGCCAGCAGTGACCGCTTTGGGGCAGGGGGCGTTGGCTACACCTTC.

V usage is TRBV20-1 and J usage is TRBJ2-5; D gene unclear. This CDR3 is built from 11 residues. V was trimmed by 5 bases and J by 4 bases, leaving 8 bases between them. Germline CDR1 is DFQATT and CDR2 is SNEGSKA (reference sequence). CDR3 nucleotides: TGCAGTGCTCCTAATTTAGAGACCCAGTACTTC. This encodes CSAPNLETQYF.

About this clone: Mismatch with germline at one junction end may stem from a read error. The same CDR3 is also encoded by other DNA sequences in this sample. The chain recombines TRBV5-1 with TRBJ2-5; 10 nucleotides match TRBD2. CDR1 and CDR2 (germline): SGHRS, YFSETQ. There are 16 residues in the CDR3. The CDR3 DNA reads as TGCGCCAGCAGCCAATCTCAAACTAGCGGGAAAGAGACTCAGTACTTC. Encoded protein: CASSQSQTSGKETQYF.

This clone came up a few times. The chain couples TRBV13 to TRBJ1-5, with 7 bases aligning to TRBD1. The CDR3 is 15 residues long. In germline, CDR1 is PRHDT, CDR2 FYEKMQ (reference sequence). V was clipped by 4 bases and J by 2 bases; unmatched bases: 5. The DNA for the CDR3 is TGTGCCAGCAGCTCATCAACAGGGGGCAATCAGCCCCAGCATTTT. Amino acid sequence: CASSSSTGGNQPQHF.

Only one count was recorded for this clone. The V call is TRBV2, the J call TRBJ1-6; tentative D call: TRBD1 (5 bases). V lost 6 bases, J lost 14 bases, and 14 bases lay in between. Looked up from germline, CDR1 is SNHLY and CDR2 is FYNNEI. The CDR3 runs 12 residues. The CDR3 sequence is CASRDNSETLHF. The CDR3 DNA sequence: TGTGCCAGCAGGGACAATTCGGAGACCCTCCACTTT.

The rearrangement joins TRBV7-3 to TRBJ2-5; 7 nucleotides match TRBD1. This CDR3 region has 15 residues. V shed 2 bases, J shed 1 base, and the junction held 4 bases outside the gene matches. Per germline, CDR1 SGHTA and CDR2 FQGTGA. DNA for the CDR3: TGTGCCAGCAGCTTAGGTTCAGGGGGCCAAGAGACCCAGTACTTC. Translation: CASSLGSGGQETQYF.

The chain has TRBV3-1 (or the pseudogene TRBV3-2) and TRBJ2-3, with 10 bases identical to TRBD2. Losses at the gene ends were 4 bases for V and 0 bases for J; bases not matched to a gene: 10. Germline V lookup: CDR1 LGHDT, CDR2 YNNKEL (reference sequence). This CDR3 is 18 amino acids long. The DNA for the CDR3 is TGTGCCAGCAGCCGAGGTCTAGCGGGGGAAACTAGCACAGATACGCAGTATTTT. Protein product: CASSRGLAGETSTDTQYF.

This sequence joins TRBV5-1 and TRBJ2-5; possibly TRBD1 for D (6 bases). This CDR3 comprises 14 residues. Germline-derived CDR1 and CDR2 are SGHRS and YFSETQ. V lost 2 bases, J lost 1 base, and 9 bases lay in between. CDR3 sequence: CASSFLDSQETQYF. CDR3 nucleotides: TGCGCCAGCAGCTTCCTGGACAGCCAAGAGACCCAGTACTTC. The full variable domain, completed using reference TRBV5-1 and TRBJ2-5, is KAGVTQTPRYLIKTRGQQVTLSCSPISGHRSVSWYQQTPGQGLQFLFEYFSETQRNKGNFPGRFSGRQFSNSRSEMNVSTLELGDSALYLCASSFLDSQETQYFGPGTRLLVL.

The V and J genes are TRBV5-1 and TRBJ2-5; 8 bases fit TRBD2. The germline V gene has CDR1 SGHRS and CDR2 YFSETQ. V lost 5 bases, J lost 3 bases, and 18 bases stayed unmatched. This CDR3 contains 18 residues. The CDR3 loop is CASRRGLGQNAPKETQYF. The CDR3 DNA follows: TGCGCCAGCAGAAGGGGACTAGGCCAAAACGCTCCAAAAGAGACCCAGTACTTC.

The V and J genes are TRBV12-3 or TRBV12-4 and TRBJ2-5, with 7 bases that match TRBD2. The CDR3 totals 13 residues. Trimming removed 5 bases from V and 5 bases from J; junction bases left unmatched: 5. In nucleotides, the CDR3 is TGTGCCAGCAGTGACGGACTAGATGAGACCCAGTACTTC. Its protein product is CASSDGLDETQYF.

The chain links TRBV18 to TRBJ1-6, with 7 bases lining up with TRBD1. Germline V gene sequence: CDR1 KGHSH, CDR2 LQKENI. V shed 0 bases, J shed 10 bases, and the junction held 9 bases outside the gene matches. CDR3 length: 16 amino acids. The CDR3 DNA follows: TGTGCCAGCTCACCACCGTCGGGGACAGTAGGGTCACCCCTCCACTTT. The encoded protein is CASSPPSGTVGSPLHF.

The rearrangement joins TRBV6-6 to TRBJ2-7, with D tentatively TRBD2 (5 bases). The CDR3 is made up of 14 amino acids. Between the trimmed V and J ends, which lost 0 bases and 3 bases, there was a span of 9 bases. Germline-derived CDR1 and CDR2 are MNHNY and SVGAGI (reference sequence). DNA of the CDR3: TGTGCCAGCAGTTACTCGAGCGGAAACTACGAGCAGTACTTC. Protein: CASSYSSGNYEQYF.

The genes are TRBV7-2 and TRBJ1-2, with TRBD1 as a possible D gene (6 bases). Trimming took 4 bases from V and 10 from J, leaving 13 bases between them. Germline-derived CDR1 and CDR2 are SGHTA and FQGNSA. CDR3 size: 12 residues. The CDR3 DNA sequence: TGTGCCAGCAGCTCCCGACAGGAAACCTACACCTTC. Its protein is CASSSRQETYTF. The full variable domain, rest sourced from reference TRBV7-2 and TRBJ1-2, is GAGVSQSPSNKVTEKGKDVELRCDPISGHTALYWYRQSLGQGLEFLIYFQGNSAPDKSGLPSDRFSAERTGGSVSTLTIQRTQQEDSAVYLCASSSRQETYTFGSGTRLTVV.

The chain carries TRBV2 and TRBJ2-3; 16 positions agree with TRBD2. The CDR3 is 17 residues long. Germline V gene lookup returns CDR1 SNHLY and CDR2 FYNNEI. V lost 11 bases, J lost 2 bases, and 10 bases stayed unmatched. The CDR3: CAGPGLAGGDFTDTQYF. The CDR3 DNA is TGTGCCGGCCCGGGACTAGCGGGGGGGGACTTCACAGATACGCAGTATTTT.

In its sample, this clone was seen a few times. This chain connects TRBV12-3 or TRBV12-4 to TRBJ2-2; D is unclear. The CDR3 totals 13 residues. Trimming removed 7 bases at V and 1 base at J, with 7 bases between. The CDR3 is CASNRGNTGELFF. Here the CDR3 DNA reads TGTGCCAGCAATCGCGGGAACACCGGGGAGCTGTTTTTT.

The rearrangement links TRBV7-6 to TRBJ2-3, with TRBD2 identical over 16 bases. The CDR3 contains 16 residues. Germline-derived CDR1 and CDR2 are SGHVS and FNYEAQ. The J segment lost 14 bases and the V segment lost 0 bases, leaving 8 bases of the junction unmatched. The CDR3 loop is CASSLARGLAGGFVYF. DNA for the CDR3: TGTGCCAGCAGCTTAGCGCGGGGACTAGCGGGGGGGTTTGTGTATTTT.

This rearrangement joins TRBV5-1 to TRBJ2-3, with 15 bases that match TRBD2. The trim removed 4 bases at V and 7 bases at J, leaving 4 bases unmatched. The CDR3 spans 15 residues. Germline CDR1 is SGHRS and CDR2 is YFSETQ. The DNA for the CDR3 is TGCGCCAGCAGCGAGGGACTAGCGGGGGGAAATACGCAGTATTTT. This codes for CASSEGLAGGNTQYF.

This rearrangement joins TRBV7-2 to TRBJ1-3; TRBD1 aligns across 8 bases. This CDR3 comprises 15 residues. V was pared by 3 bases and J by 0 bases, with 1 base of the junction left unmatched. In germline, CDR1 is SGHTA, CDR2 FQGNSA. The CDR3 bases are TGTGCCAGCAGCTTGGACAGGGCCTCTGGAAACACCATATATTTT. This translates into CASSLDRASGNTIYF. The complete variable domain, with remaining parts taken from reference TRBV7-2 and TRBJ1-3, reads GAGVSQSPSNKVTEKGKDVELRCDPISGHTALYWYRQSLGQGLEFLIYFQGNSAPDKSGLPSDRFSAERTGGSVSTLTIQRTQQEDSAVYLCASSLDRASGNTIYFGEGSWLTVV.

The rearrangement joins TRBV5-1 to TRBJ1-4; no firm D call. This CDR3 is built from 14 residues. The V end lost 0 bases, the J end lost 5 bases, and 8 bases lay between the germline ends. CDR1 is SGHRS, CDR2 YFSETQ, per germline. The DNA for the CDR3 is TGCGCCAGCAGCTTGGACAGCCCCAATGAAAAACTGTTTTTT. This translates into CASSLDSPNEKLFF.

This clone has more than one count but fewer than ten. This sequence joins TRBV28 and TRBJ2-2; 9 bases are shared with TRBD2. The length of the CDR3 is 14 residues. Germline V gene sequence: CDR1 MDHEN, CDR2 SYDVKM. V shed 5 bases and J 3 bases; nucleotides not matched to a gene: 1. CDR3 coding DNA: TGTGCCAGCAGTCCTAGCGGGGACACCGGGGAGCTGTTTTTT. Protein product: CASSPSGDTGELFF.